The next 15 T cell receptor beta chains were all read from a single sample in a study of T cells after yellow fever vaccination. TCRdb itself ran the 5' RACE reads through MiXCR, one entry per CDR3 protein. This sample has hundreds of thousands of distinct CDR3 sequences; 3% to 4.5% occur once, and the top ten carry around 20%. The sample consisted of PBMCs, taken on the day of the yellow fever booster vaccination. The receptors come from a man aged 18 to 30 who received the YFV17D yellow fever vaccine.

This clonotype has ten or more counts. CDR3 residues: CSANRRDRAYNEQFF. For the CDR3, the DNA is TGCAGTGCTAACCGCCGGGACAGGGCCTACAATGAGCAGTTCTTC. The chain couples TRBV20-1 to TRBJ2-1; 9 bases are a match to TRBD1. The CDR3 totals 15 residues. Germline trimming cut 4 bases from V and 2 bases from J; bases unmatched to any gene: 6. In germline, CDR1 is DFQATT, CDR2 SNEGSKA (reference sequence).

The chain employs TRBV7-2 and TRBJ2-1; the D gene could be TRBD1 or TRBD2 (6 bases each). This CDR3 is 14 amino acids long. Trimming took 0 bases from V and 8 from J, leaving 11 bases between them. Germline values: CDR1 SGHTA, CDR2 FQGNSA. The CDR3 protein is CASSLAGGGYEQFF. CDR3 DNA sequence: TGTGCCAGCAGCTTAGCGGGGGGCGGCTATGAGCAGTTCTTC. Drawing the rest from reference TRBV7-2 and TRBJ2-1, the complete variable domain is GAGVSQSPSNKVTEKGKDVELRCDPISGHTALYWYRQSLGQGLEFLIYFQGNSAPDKSGLPSDRFSAERTGGSVSTLTIQRTQQEDSAVYLCASSLAGGGYEQFFGPGTRLTVL.

The V and J genes are TRBV7-2 and TRBJ2-1; TRBD2 agrees at 9 bases. V lost 5 bases to trimming and J lost 8 bases; unmatched junction nucleotides: 10. This CDR3 contains 15 residues. Looked up from germline, CDR1 is SGHTA and CDR2 is FQGNSA. As DNA, the CDR3 is TGTGCCAGCAGCCCCATAGGACTAGCGAACCATGAGCAGTTCTTC. Protein product: CASSPIGLANHEQFF. Together with reference TRBV7-2 and TRBJ2-1, the CDR3 gives the full variable domain: GAGVSQSPSNKVTEKGKDVELRCDPISGHTALYWYRQSLGQGLEFLIYFQGNSAPDKSGLPSDRFSAERTGGSVSTLTIQRTQQEDSAVYLCASSPIGLANHEQFFGPGTRLTVL.

Only a few counts were recorded for this clonotype. This sequence joins TRBV10-2 and TRBJ1-2; D gene uncertain. This CDR3 comprises 12 residues. Germline-derived CDR1 and CDR2 are WSHSY and SAAADI. Trimming took 4 bases from V and 4 from J, leaving 7 bases between them. CDR3: CASSVQLYGYTF. CDR3 DNA sequence: TGCGCCAGCAGTGTACAGCTCTATGGCTACACCTTC.

This clonotype turned up a few times. The CDR3 coding sequence is TGCAGTGCTATTGGGCGCAGCTCCTACGAGCAGTACGTC. This codes for CSAIGRSSYEQYV. The genes are TRBV20-1 and TRBJ2-7; the D is unclear. V was trimmed by 4 bases and J by 0 bases, leaving 10 bases between them. Per germline, CDR1 DFQATT and CDR2 SNEGSKA (reference sequence). This CDR3 has 13 amino acids.

At least ten counts were recorded for this clonotype. The chain uses TRBV20-1 and TRBJ1-3; D gene unclear. Germline V gene sequence: CDR1 DFQATT, CDR2 SNEGSKA (reference sequence). This CDR3 spans 14 amino acids. The V and J ends lost 3 bases and 0 bases respectively, with 9 bases between them. The CDR3, as DNA: TGCAGTGCTAGTGTTGGTGCCTCTGGAAACACCATATATTTT. Its protein is CSASVGASGNTIYF.

This clonotype was seen at least ten times. The chain carries TRBV7-2 and TRBJ1-1; D might be TRBD1 (6 bases). This CDR3 comprises 15 residues. Germline lookup yields CDR1 SGHTA and CDR2 FQGNSA. V dropped 2 bases and J dropped 5 bases, with 15 bases sitting between them. The CDR3 DNA follows: TGTGCCAGCAGCTTAAGGGGGATTCTCGGGACTGAAGCTTTCTTT. The encoded protein is CASSLRGILGTEAFF.

This clonotype showed up many times. CDR3 in amino acids: CASSLGISGGAVDTQYF. CDR3 sequence (DNA): TGTGCCAGCAGCTTAGGCATAAGCGGGGGGGCCGTAGATACGCAGTATTTT. The chain couples TRBV7-2 to TRBJ2-3; the match to TRBD2 covers 10 bases. V lost 1 base, J lost 5 bases, and 9 bases stayed unmatched. Germline CDR1 SGHTA, CDR2 FQGNSA. The CDR3 covers 17 residues.

This clonotype was seen ten or more times. The CDR3 sequence is CASSLRFNEKLFF. CDR3 bases: TGTGCCAGCAGTTTACGCTTTAACGAAAAACTGTTTTTT. The chain employs TRBV27 and TRBJ1-4; D call uncertain. Germline-derived CDR1 and CDR2 are MNHEY and SMNVEV (reference sequence). This CDR3 is 13 amino acids long. V gave up 2 bases and J gave up 8 bases, with 9 bases separating them.

This clonotype was counted ten times or more. V gene TRBV28 combines with J gene TRBJ1-2, with 9 bases that match TRBD1. CDR1 is MDHEN, CDR2 SYDVKM, per germline. V lost 5 bases and J lost 4; bases outside the gene matches: 5. This CDR3 is built from 14 residues. The CDR3 is CASSGQGRTYGYTF. CDR3 DNA: TGTGCCAGCAGTGGACAGGGGAGGACCTATGGCTACACCTTC.

The chain couples TRBV11-1 to TRBJ2-1; 7 nucleotides agree with TRBD1. Unmatched junction bases numbered 20, after V lost 5 bases and J lost 4 bases. The CDR3 loop spans 19 amino acids. Germline CDR1 is SGHAT and CDR2 is FQDESV (reference sequence). The chain's CDR3 is CASSLAPLLRGTVYNEQFF. The CDR3 region has the DNA TGTGCCAGCAGCCTCGCTCCCTTGCTACGAGGGACAGTTTACAATGAGCAGTTCTTC.

This clonotype was picked up many times. This sequence joins TRBV5-1 and TRBJ1-4, with no clear D. The CDR3 is made up of 14 amino acids. Germline CDR1 SGHRS, CDR2 YFSETQ. The V gene lost 6 bases and the J gene lost 0 bases, with 9 bases spanning the gap. The CDR3 DNA follows: TGCGCCAGCACTCTCGGAACAACTAATGAAAAACTGTTTTTT. Translated: CASTLGTTNEKLFF. Full variable domain (rest looked up from reference TRBV5-1 and TRBJ1-4): KAGVTQTPRYLIKTRGQQVTLSCSPISGHRSVSWYQQTPGQGLQFLFEYFSETQRNKGNFPGRFSGRQFSNSRSEMNVSTLELGDSALYLCASTLGTTNEKLFFGSGTQLSVL.

The chain combines TRBV7-2 with TRBJ2-7; 14 bases align to TRBD2. The ends lost 6 bases at V and 6 bases at J; junction bases unmatched: 7. The V gene's germline CDR1 is SGHTA and CDR2 FQGNSA. The CDR3 consists of 15 residues. The CDR3 is CASSPGLAGGGEQYF. The DNA for the CDR3 is TGTGCCAGCAGTCCAGGACTAGCGGGGGGTGGCGAGCAGTACTTC.

This clonotype was seen at least ten times. The chain combines TRBV29-1 with TRBJ2-1; tentative D call: TRBD2 (5 bases). This CDR3 is built from 14 residues. The V gene lost 5 bases and the J gene lost 4 bases, with 15 bases spanning the gap. Germline V gene lookup returns CDR1 SQVTM and CDR2 ANQGSEA. This CDR3 reads CSVSKAGRYNEQFF. In nucleotides, the CDR3 is TGCAGCGTTTCTAAGGCGGGCCGATACAATGAGCAGTTCTTC.

This clonotype was counted only a few times. This rearrangement joins TRBV9 to TRBJ2-5; 8 nucleotides agree with TRBD2. Germline V gene data show CDR1 as SGDLS and CDR2 as YYNGEE. The V segment lost 4 bases and the J segment 5 bases; nucleotides outside the gene matches: 10. CDR3 length: 15 residues. DNA of the CDR3: TGTGCCAGCAGCCAAGGTCCGGGGGGGCCGGAGACCCAGTACTTC. Amino acids: CASSQGPGGPETQYF.